The clone carrying this TCR beta chain was counted a few times. Its cognate antigen is unknown. This record comes from a study of T cell repertoires in cytomegalovirus infection. Study at large: Epitope selection comprised recently identified HLA-C-restricted CMV epitopes and well-studied HLA-B-restricted CMV epitopes. The public TCR beta signatures pointed to both CMV infection and matching HLA type. General study points: The study found HLA-C-restricted CMV-specific TCR beta clonotypes dominating the ex vivo response.

The CDR3 loop spans 15 amino acids. Germline CDR1 reads MNHNS; CDR2 reads SASEGT. With 6 bases clipped from V and 9 bases from J, the junction kept 11 bases outside the gene matches. TCRdb redid the calling of the reads with MiXCR, one entry per CDR3 protein. Counted here are under 850,000 distinct CDR3 sequences, around 30% occurring once; the ten biggest clones make up 15% to 20%. The origin of this receptor is a human donor in good health (CMV status not recorded). Some clones in this sample may be carry-over from other donors' samples. Material: cultured PBMCs, obtained from culture after CMV antigen stimulation. V and J are TRBV6-1 and TRBJ1-6, with 7 nucleotides matching TRBD1. The CDR3 reads CASSLDRDRSSPLHF. The CDR3 DNA sequence: TGTGCCAGCAGCCTCGACAGGGATCGGAGTTCACCCCTCCACTTT.